The rows below give T cell receptor beta chains drawn from one sample of a study of blood T cell repertoires in COVID-19. Produced via immunoSEQ multiplex PCR; TCRdb's table is partial and in-frame only. This table holds approximately 76,000 clones, 65% to 90% found once. The sample consisted of peripheral blood. The receptors originated from a woman aged 55-70 years with acute or convalescent COVID-19. The CDR3 runs from the conserved cysteine through the conserved F or W.

J gene	V gene	CDR3 protein
TRBJ2-7	TRBV15	CATSREQGYEQYF
TRBJ1-3	TRBV10-3	CAISDPKPSSGNTIYF
TRBJ2-5	TRBV5-6	CASRLLAGGLETQYF
TRBJ1-2	TRBV6-5	CATLQGAPNYGYTF
TRBJ2-1	TRBV6-1	CASSEAWRASGIHEQFF
TRBJ2-1	TRBV7-7	CASSLEVGGSYNEQFF
TRBJ1-1	TRBV12-3/TRBV12-4	CASSYPGNTEAFF
TRBJ2-2	TRBV15	CATSRAGPGELFF
TRBJ1-2	TRBV6-5	CASSYGGVGYGYTF
TRBJ2-7	TRBV6-5	CASSYTDSYEQYF
TRBJ1-3	TRBV5-1	CASRPRFQGPARGNTIYF
TRBJ2-1	TRBV11-3	CASSLEGGPENEQFF
TRBJ2-3	TRBV6-5	CASSYGRGVTDTQYF
TRBJ1-2	TRBV6-5	CASSYLPGQTNGYTF
TRBJ1-1	TRBV6-4	CASSPTLNTEAFF
TRBJ1-3	TRBV5-5	CASRWRTGERNTIYF
TRBJ2-4	TRBV3-1/TRBV3-2	CASSGGAASNIQYF
TRBJ1-1	TRBV5-6	CASSPNLGALNTEAFF
TRBJ2-7	TRBV15	CATSTDSSYEQYF
TRBJ2-2	TRBV5-1	CASSLYPNTGELFF
TRBJ1-4	TRBV10-2	CASEDRVLEKLFF
TRBJ2-1	TRBV5-4	CASSLEVGGASYNEQFF
TRBJ1-1	TRBV4-2	CASSQGPGTEAFF
TRBJ1-3	TRBV6-1	CASSETGSSGNTIYF
TRBJ1-1	TRBV29-1	CSVSQGRTEAFF
TRBJ1-2	TRBV3-1/TRBV3-2	CASSQDQGAFYGYTF
TRBJ2-4	TRBV11-2	CASSSPGTGATKNIQYF
TRBJ2-3	TRBV2	CASSASGVRGTDTQYF
TRBJ1-2	TRBV19	CASRAGSNYGYTF
TRBJ2-5	TRBV5-5	CASSLVGGETQYF
TRBJ1-3	TRBV10-2	CATNEGSGNTIYF
TRBJ2-5	TRBV7-2	CASSPDRGWGETQYF
TRBJ1-2	TRBV9	CASSVDTGADYGYTF
TRBJ2-7	TRBV3-1/TRBV3-2	CASSQVLKRGLRSYEQYF
TRBJ2-6	TRBV6-5	CASSYRQIGANVLTF
TRBJ2-3	TRBV14	CASSQVLTSTDTQYF
TRBJ1-6	TRBV5-4	CASSHGTGAEPLHF
TRBJ1-4	TRBV6-5	CASSSLGGTNEKLFF
TRBJ1-6	TRBV30	CAWNHDRGGNSPLHF
TRBJ1-4	TRBV19	CASSIGRGVKNEKLFF
TRBJ1-1	TRBV2	CASSFAGGNTEAFF
TRBJ2-7	TRBV11-2	CASSLAGQSYEQYF
TRBJ1-1	TRBV3-1/TRBV3-2	CASSLTEYTEAFF